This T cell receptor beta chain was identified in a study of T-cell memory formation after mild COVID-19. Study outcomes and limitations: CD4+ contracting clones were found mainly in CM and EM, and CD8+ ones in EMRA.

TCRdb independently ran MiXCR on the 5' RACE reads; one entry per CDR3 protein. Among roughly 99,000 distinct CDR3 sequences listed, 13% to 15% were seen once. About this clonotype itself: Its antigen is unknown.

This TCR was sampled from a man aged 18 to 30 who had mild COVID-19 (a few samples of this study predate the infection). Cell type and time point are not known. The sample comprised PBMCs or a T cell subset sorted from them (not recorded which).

The CDR3 DNA reads TGTGCCATCAGTGAGGGACGGACCACAGATACGCAGTATTTT. Translating gives CAISEGRTTDTQYF. The gene calls are TRBV10-3 and TRBJ2-3; D not certain. Germline values: CDR1 ENHRY, CDR2 SYGVKD. The CDR3 has 14 amino acids. Trimming cost V 2 bases and J 2 bases, with 8 bases left between them.